This T cell receptor (beta chain) was sequenced in a study of CD8 T cells in Susac syndrome. Overall study: At the time of blood draw, patients with Susac syndrome were therapy-naive, receiving corticosteroids, or receiving intravenous immunoglobulin alone. Study-wide results and limits: Clonal CD8+ expansion in Susac was highest in TEMRA cells and active patients. Within total CD8+ repertoires, 15 to 20 Susac-specific public clones were found, and within CD8+ TEMRA repertoires, about 5.

This CDR3 has 16 amino acids. Per germline, CDR1 MGHRA and CDR2 YSYEKL. V dropped 0 bases and J dropped 11 bases, with 20 bases sitting between them. Random hexamers were used to reverse transcribe roughly 0.5 to 1 ug of RNA. The amplification used immunoSEQ multiplex PCR on TCR beta CDR3; it spanned 54 Vbeta and 13 Jbeta. TCRdb processed the immunoSEQ multiplex PCR reads anew with MiXCR; each CDR3 protein has one entry. Of approximately 190,000 distinct CDR3 sequences detected, 85% to 95% appear once; the ten largest clones hold around 0.16%. With regard to this clonotype: What it binds is not known.

The V call is TRBV4-1, the J call TRBJ1-5; D may be TRBD1 (6 bases). The sequence was obtained from a human donor with Susac syndrome. Sequencing used CD8+ T cells from PBMCs. The CDR3 sequence is CASSQDPDSTFRSQHF. The CDR3 bases are TGCGCCAGCAGCCAAGATCCGGACAGTACATTTAGGTCCCAGCATTTT.